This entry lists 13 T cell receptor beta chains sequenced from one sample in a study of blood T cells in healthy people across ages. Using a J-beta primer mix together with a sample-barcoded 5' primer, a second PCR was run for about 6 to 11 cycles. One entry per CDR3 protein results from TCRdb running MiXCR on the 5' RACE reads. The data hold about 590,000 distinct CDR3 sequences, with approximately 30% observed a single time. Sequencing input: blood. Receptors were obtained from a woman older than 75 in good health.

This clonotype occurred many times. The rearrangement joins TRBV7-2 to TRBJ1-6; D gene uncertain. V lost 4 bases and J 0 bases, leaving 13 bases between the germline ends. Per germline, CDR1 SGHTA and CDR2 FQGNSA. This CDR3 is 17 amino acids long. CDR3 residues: CASSSRPVSSYNSPLHF. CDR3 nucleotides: TGTGCCAGCAGCTCCCGACCTGTGAGCTCCTATAATTCACCCCTCCACTTT.

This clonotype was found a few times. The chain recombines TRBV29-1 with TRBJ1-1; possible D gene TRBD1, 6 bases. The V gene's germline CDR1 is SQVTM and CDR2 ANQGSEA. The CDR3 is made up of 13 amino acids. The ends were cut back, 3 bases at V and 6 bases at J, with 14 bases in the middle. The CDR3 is CSVELQGGAEAFF. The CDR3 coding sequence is TGCAGCGTTGAGCTACAGGGAGGCGCTGAAGCTTTCTTT.

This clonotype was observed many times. The CDR3 spells CATSSRDSRRYNEQFF. In nucleotides, the CDR3 is TGTGCCACCAGCAGTCGGGACAGCAGAAGATACAATGAGCAGTTCTTC. J is TRBJ2-1 and V is TRBV15; 7 positions match TRBD1. The trim removed 3 bases at V and 4 bases at J, leaving 9 bases unmatched. Germline CDR1 and CDR2: LNHNV and YYDKDF (reference sequence). The length of the CDR3 is 16 residues.

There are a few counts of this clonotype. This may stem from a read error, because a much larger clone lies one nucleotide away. CDR3 sequence (DNA): TGCAGTGCTAGCTACACGGCAGACAATGAGCAGTACTTC. It yields the protein CSASYTADNEQYF. The rearrangement uses TRBV20-1 and TRBJ2-1; D is uncertain. The J call is in doubt because the DNA end fits TRBJ2-7 better. Germline CDR1 DFQATT, CDR2 SNEGSKA (reference sequence). This CDR3 is 13 amino acids long.

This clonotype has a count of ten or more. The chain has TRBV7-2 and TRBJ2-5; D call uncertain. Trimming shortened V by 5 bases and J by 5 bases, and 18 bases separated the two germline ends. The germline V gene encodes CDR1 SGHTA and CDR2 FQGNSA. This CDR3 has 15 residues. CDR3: CASSPRSSLGETQYF. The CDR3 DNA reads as TGTGCCAGCAGCCCTCGGAGTAGCCTAGGGGAGACCCAGTACTTC.

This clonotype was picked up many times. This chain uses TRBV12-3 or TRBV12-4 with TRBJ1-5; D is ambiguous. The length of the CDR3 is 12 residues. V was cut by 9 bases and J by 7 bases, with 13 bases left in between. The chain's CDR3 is CASTDVGQPQHF. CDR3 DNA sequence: TGTGCCAGTACGGATGTGGGGCAGCCCCAGCATTTT.

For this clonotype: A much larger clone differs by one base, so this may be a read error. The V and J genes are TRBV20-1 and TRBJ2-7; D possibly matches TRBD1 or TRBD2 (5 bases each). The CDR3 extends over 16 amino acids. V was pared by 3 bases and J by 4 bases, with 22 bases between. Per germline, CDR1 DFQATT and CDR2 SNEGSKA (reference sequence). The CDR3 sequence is CSASPPTGQGHYEQYF. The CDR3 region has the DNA TGCAGTGCTAGCCCCCCCACGGGGCAGGGTCATTACGAGCAGTACTTC.

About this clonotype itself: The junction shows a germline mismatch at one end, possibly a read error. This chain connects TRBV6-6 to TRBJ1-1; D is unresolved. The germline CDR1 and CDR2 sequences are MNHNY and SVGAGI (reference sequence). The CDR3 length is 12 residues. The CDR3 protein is CASSYRYTGAFF. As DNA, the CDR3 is TGTGCCAGCAGTTATCGTTACACTGGAGCTTTCTTT.

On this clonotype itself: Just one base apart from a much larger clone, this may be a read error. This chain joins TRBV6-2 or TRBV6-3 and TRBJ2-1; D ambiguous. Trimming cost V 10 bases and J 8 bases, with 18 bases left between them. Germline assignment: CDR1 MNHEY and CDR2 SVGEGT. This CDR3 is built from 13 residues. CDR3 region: CAMRSSTRDEQFF. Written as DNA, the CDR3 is TGTGCCATGCGTAGCTCCACCCGCGATGAGCAGTTCTTC.

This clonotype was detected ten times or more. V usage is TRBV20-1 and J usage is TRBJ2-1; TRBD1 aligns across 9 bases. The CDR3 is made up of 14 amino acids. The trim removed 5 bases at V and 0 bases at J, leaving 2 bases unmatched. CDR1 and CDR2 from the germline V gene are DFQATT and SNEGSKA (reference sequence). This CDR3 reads CSARQGVSYNEQFF. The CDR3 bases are TGCAGTGCTCGACAGGGGGTCTCCTACAATGAGCAGTTCTTC.

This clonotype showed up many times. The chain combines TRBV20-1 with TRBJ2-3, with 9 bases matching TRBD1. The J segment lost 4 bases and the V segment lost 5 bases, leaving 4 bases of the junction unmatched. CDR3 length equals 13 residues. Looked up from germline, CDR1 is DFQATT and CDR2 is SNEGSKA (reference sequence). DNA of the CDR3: TGCAGTGCTCTTACAGGGGGCGCAGATACGCAGTATTTT. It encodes CSALTGGADTQYF.

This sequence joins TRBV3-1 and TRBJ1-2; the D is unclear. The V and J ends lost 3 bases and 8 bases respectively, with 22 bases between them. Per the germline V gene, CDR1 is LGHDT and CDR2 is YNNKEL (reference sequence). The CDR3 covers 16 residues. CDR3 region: CASSQRYQERFQGYTF. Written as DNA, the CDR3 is TGTGCCAGCAGCCAGCGGTACCAGGAGAGATTTCAGGGCTACACCTTC.

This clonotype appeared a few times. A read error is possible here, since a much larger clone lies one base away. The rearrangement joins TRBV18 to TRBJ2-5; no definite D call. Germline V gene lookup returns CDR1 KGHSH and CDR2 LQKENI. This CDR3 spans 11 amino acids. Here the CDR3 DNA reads TGTGCCAGCTCAACTCAAGAGACCCGGTACTTC. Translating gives CASSTQETRYF. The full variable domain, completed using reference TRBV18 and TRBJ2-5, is NAGVMQNPRHLVRRRGQEARLRCSPMKGHSHVYWYRQLPEEGLKFMVYLQKENIIDESGMPKERFSAEFPKEGPSILRIQQVVRGDSAAYFCASSTQETRYFGPGTRLLVL.